This TCR beta chain was identified during a study of cytomegalovirus exposure and HLA in healthy donors. It was with 60 Vbeta and 13 Jbeta primers that the PCR ran. TCRdb's copy holds only in-frame clones and misses some; the assay was immunoSEQ multiplex PCR. The sample gives fewer than 250,000 clones, roughly 80% of which show up once; 2.5% to 3% is in the top ten. The junction had 8 bases not matched to a gene; V was cut back by 5 bases and J by 1 base. This CDR3 has 15 amino acids. The V gene's germline CDR1 is SQVTM and CDR2 ANQGSEA. The J gene is TRBJ2-3, the V gene TRBV29-1; 8 bases map to TRBD1. The TCR originated in a man aged 25-40 years in good health and CMV-seronegative. The sequencing input was PBMCs. CDR3 nucleotide sequence: TGCAGCGTTCTTATACCCAGGGGGCGCACAGATACGCAGTATTTT. This sequence encodes CSVLIPRGRTDTQYF.